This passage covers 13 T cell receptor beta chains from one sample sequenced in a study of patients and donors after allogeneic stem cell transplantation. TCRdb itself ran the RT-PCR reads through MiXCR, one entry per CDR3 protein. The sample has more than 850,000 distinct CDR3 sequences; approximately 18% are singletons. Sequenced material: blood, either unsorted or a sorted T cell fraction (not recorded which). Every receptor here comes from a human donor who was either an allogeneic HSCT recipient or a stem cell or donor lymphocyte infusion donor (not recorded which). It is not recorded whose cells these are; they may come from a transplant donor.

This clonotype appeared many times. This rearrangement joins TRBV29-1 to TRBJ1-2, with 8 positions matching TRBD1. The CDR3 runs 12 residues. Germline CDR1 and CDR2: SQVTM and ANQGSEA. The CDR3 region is CSADRGEDGYTF. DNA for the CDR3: TGCAGTGCTGACAGGGGCGAGGATGGCTACACCTTC.

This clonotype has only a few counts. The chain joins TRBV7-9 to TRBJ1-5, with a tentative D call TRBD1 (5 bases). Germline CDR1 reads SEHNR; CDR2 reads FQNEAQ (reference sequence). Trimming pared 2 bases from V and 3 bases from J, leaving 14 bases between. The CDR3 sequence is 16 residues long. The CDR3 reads CASSLWGGAVNQPQHF. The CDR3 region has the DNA TGTGCCAGCAGCTTATGGGGTGGGGCAGTCAATCAGCCCCAGCATTTT.

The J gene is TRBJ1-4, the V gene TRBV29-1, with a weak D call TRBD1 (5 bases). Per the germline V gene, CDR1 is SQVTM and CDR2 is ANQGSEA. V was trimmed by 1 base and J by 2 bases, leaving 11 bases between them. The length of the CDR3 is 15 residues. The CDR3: CSVEVGEGTNEKLFF. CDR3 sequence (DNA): TGCAGCGTTGAAGTCGGGGAGGGGACTAATGAAAAACTGTTTTTT.

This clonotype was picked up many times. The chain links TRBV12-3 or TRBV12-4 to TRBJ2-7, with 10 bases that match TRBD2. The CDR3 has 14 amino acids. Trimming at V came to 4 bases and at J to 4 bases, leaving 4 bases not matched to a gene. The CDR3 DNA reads TGTGCCAGCAGTTCCGGGACTAGCGTTTACGAGCAGTACTTC. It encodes CASSSGTSVYEQYF.

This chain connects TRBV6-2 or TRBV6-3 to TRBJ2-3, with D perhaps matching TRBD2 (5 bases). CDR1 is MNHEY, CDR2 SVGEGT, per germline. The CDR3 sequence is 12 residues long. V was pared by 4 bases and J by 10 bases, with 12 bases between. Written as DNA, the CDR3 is TGTGCCAGCAGTTTAGGGAGATCTCCGCAGTATTTT. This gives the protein CASSLGRSPQYF.

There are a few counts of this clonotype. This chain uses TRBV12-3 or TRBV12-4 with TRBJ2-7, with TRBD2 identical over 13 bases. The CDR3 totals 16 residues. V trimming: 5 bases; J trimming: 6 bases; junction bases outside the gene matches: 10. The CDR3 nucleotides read TGTGCCAGCAGTCAATGGACTAGCGGGAGACCAGGCGAGCAGTACTTC. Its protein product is CASSQWTSGRPGEQYF.

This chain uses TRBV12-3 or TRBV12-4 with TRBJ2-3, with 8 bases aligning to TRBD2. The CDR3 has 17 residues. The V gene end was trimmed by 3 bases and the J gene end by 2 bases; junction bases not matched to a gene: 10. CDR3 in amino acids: CASSFGGRPLNTDTQYF. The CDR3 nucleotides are TGTGCCAGCAGTTTTGGCGGGAGGCCCCTAAACACAGATACGCAGTATTTT.

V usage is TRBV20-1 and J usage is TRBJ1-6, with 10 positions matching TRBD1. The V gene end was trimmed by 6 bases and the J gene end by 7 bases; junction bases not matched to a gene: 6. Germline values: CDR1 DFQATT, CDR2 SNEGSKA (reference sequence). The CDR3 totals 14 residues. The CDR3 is CSAGDRGKNSPLHF. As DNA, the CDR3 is TGCAGTGCGGGGGACAGGGGAAAGAATTCACCCCTCCACTTT.

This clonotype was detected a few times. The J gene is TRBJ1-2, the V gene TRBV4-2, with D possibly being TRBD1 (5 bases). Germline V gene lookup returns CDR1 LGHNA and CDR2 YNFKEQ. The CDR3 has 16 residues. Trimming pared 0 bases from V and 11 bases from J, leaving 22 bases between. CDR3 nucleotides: TGTGCCAGCAGCCAAGATCGTAGGTTGGGGCAATCTGGGTACACCTTC. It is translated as CASSQDRRLGQSGYTF.

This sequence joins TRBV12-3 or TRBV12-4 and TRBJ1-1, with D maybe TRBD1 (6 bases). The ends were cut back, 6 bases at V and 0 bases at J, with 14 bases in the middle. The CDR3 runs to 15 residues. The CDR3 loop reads CASRARQAMNTEAFF. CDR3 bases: TGTGCCAGCAGAGCGAGACAGGCTATGAACACTGAAGCTTTCTTT.

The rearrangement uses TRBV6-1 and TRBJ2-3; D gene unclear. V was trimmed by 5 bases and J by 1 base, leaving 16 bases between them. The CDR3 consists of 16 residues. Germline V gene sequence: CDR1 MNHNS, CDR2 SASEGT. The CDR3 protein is CASSLFWKSRTDTQYF. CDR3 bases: TGTGCCAGCAGTCTGTTCTGGAAATCACGCACAGATACGCAGTATTTT.

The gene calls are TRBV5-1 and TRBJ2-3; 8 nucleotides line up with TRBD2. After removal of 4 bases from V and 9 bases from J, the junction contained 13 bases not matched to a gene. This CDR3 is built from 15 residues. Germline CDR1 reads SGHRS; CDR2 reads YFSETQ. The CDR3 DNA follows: TGCGCCAGCAGCAGAGCGGGGGCGCCGGAGGGGACGCAGTATTTT. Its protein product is CASSRAGAPEGTQYF.

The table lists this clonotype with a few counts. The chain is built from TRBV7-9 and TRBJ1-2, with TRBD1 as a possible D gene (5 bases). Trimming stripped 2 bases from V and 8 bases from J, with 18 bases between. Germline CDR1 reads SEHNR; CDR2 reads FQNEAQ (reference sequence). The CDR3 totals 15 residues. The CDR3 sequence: CASSLWDALGRGYTF. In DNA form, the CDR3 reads TGTGCCAGCAGCTTATGGGACGCCTTGGGGCGAGGCTACACCTTC.